Listed here are 10 T cell receptor beta chains from one sample, sequenced in a study of shared clonotypes between healthy human individuals. The assay was immunoSEQ multiplex PCR, and TCRdb's table has in-frame clones only and misses some. The repertoire holds roughly 530,000 clones, with about 95% as singletons. Material: naive CD4+ T cells sorted from blood. Subset specified: CD45RA+ positively selected. These receptors were taken from a woman under 40 in good health.

The chain joins TRBV5-1 to TRBJ2-7; TRBD1 or TRBD2 may be the D gene (5 bases each). V gave up 9 bases and J gave up 3 bases, with 16 bases separating them. This CDR3 has 13 amino acids. The germline gives CDR1 SGHRS, CDR2 YFSETQ. CDR3 bases: TGCGCCACGTGCCGGGACGGCGGCTACGAGCAGTACTTC. Its protein is CATCRDGGYEQYF.

V and J are TRBV19 and TRBJ1-2; unclear D gene. Trimming stripped 3 bases from V and 0 bases from J, with 8 bases between. The CDR3 has 14 residues. From germline, CDR1 is LNHDA and CDR2 SQIVND (reference sequence). The chain's CDR3 is CASSIRVANYGYTF. CDR3 nucleotide sequence: TGTGCCAGTAGTATTAGGGTGGCTAACTATGGCTACACCTTC.

The chain is built from TRBV5-1 and TRBJ1-2, with a possible D match to TRBD1 (5 bases). Trimming took 0 bases from V and 0 from J, leaving 12 bases between them. The length of the CDR3 is 16 residues. The germline gives CDR1 SGHRS, CDR2 YFSETQ. The CDR3 bases are TGCGCCAGCAGCTTGGGGACACGGCCAGCTAACTATGGCTACACCTTC. Translated, it gives CASSLGTRPANYGYTF.

This clone was counted once. The J gene is TRBJ2-3, the V gene TRBV21-1; TRBD2, as called in the table, went unchecked against the DNA. TRBV21-1 is annotated as a pseudogene. This CDR3 region has 14 residues. CDR3 bases: TGTGCCAGCAGTACGGGACTAGCGGGAGATACGCAGTATTTT. Translation: CASSTGLAGDTQYF.

The V gene is TRBV19, the J gene TRBJ2-3; 10 nucleotides agree with TRBD2. CDR3 length: 15 amino acids. Germline trimming cut 6 bases from V and 9 bases from J; bases unmatched to any gene: 12. Germline V gene lookup returns CDR1 LNHDA and CDR2 SQIVND (reference sequence). The CDR3: CASSGAGGPSATQYF. The CDR3 DNA follows: TGTGCCAGTAGCGGAGCGGGAGGGCCGAGTGCAACGCAGTATTTT.

The chain joins TRBV18 to TRBJ2-5; 8 bases align to TRBD1. The junction had 7 bases not matched to a gene; V was cut back by 3 bases and J by 4 bases. This CDR3 is 15 amino acids long. Germline loops: CDR1 KGHSH, CDR2 LQKENI. This CDR3 reads CASSPDRVGLETQYF. The CDR3 DNA sequence: TGTGCCAGCTCACCGGACAGGGTAGGCCTAGAGACCCAGTACTTC.

The chain employs TRBV11-2 and TRBJ2-2; D is ambiguous. Germline loops: CDR1 SGHAT, CDR2 FQNNGV. There are 16 residues in the CDR3. The germline V and J ends were trimmed by 1 base and 4 bases, with 13 bases remaining between them. The CDR3 loop reads CASSLGSTVPTGELFF. For the CDR3, the DNA is TGTGCCAGCAGCTTAGGGAGCACAGTCCCCACCGGGGAGCTGTTTTTT.

This clone was observed a single time. The chain recombines TRBV5-1 with TRBJ2-7; perhaps TRBD1 as D (6 bases). The CDR3 runs 14 residues. Germline V gene sequence: CDR1 SGHRS, CDR2 YFSETQ. Trimming pared 2 bases from V and 2 bases from J, leaving 11 bases between. The CDR3, as DNA: TGCGCCAGCAGCTTACGGACAGACCCCTACGAGCAGTACTTC. Protein sequence: CASSLRTDPYEQYF.

The chain employs TRBV25-1 and TRBJ2-1, with 12 bases identical to TRBD1. Looked up from germline, CDR1 is MGHDK and CDR2 is SYGVNS. This CDR3 region has 13 residues. Here the CDR3 reads CAAGTGGENEQFF. The CDR3 coding sequence is TGTGCAGCCGGGACAGGGGGCGAGAATGAGCAGTTCTTC.

This clone has only one observation. The J gene is TRBJ1-1, the V gene TRBV18, with D unresolved. Germline loops: CDR1 KGHSH, CDR2 LQKENI. This CDR3 spans 15 amino acids. Trimming stripped 2 bases from V and 1 base from J, with 11 bases between. CDR3 DNA sequence: TGTGCCAGCTCACCAGAACTTACGGCGAACACTGAAGCTTTCTTT. Translating it yields CASSPELTANTEAFF.